This T cell receptor (beta chain) was identified in a study of blood T cell repertoires in COVID-19. Germline loops: CDR1 LNHDA, CDR2 SQIVND (reference sequence). V was pared by 2 bases and J by 4 bases, with 12 bases between. The CDR3 is 15 residues long. TCRdb's copy holds only in-frame clones and misses some; the assay was immunoSEQ multiplex PCR. The table shows 300,000 or so clones, with roughly 85% occurring only once. Sequenced: PBMCs or T cells enriched from blood (not recorded which). The chain joins TRBV19 to TRBJ2-1, with D perhaps matching TRBD1 (6 bases). This TCR was sampled from a woman between 40 and 50 years old with acute COVID-19. The CDR3 coding sequence is TGTGCCAGTAGTATACGGCGGACAGAATACAATGAGCAGTTCTTC. Residues: CASSIRRTEYNEQFF.